This TCR beta chain was sequenced during a study of beta chain features in type 1 diabetes. Study results and limitations: Relative to healthy donors, patients appeared to have naive, central memory and Treg TCRB repertoires that were more similar. Patients with type 1 diabetes showed fewer VDJ junction insertions and more deletions. For Type 1 diabetes patients, all four CD4+ subsets carried TCRB CDR3s that were moderately but significantly shorter.

The isolated RNA, all of it, was reverse transcribed, so expressed TCRB transcripts were what got sequenced. Sequenced by immunoSEQ multiplex PCR; TCRdb stores in-frame clones only, minus some. The sample records about 700,000 clones, around 15% being singletons. Regarding this clone: The antigen remains unidentified. Other DNA sequences from this sample encode an identical CDR3 as well.

The sequence was obtained from a man aged 18 to 35 with type 1 diabetes. The specimen was naive CD4+ T cells from blood.

This chain's CDR3 is CASSPPGTQETQYF. For the CDR3, the DNA is TGTGCCAGCTCACCACCAGGGACACAAGAGACCCAGTACTTC. V is TRBV18 and J is TRBJ2-5; D possibly corresponds to TRBD1 (6 bases). The CDR3 sequence is 14 residues long. V lost 0 bases to trimming and J lost 2 bases, with 7 bases between them. The germline gives CDR1 KGHSH, CDR2 LQKENI. Supplemented by reference TRBV18 and TRBJ2-5, the full variable domain reads NAGVMQNPRHLVRRRGQEARLRCSPMKGHSHVYWYRQLPEEGLKFMVYLQKENIIDESGMPKERFSAEFPKEGPSILRIQQVVRGDSAAYFCASSPPGTQETQYFGPGTRLLVL.